This TCR beta chain stems from a study of blood T cell repertoires in COVID-19. Original processing methods: Amplifying reference gene primers gave estimates of nucleated cell counts. The method was immunoSEQ multiplex PCR; TCRdb's version includes in-frame clones alone and lacks a portion of them. The DNA was the basis for D and trimming; V, J and clone size are from that table. The table has about 190,000 clones, around 91% seen once; the top ten hold 0.5% to 0.75%. Germline V CDR1 and CDR2: SGDLS, YYNGEE. The CDR3 sequence is 15 residues long. J gave up 4 bases and V 3 bases, and 7 bases lay outside the gene matches.

The sequenced sample consisted of peripheral blood. This TCR derives from a man aged 50-59 years with acute or convalescent COVID-19. This sequence joins TRBV9 and TRBJ2-3; TRBD1 matches 8 bases. CDR3 loop: CASSGQTGESDTQYF. The CDR3 nucleotides are TGTGCCAGCAGCGGACAGACAGGGGAGTCAGATACGCAGTATTTT. Drawing the rest from reference TRBV9 and TRBJ2-3, the complete variable domain is DSGVTQTPKHLITATGQRVTLRCSPRSGDLSVYWYQQSLDQGLQFLIQYYNGEERAKGNILERFSAQQFPDLHSELNLSSLELGDSALYFCASSGQTGESDTQYFGPGTRLTVL.